This TCR beta chain came from a study of shared clonotypes between healthy human individuals. Only in-frame clones appear in the TCRdb table, and some are missing; sequencing was by immunoSEQ multiplex PCR. This table has roughly 1.4 million clones, 97% to 99% appearing once. This CDR3 has 15 amino acids. Germline values: CDR1 SGHAT, CDR2 FQNNGV. V was trimmed by 1 base and J by 2 bases, leaving 12 bases between them. The chain recombines TRBV11-2 with TRBJ2-7, with a tentative D call TRBD1 (6 bases). This receptor was identified in a man aged 25-40 years in good health. The sample comprised naive CD4+ T cells sorted from blood. As for subset: CD45RA+ positively selected. The CDR3 loop reads CASSLVRGYAYEQYF. The CDR3 DNA reads as TGTGCCAGCAGCTTAGTCAGGGGTTACGCCTACGAGCAGTACTTC.